This TCR beta chain originates from a study of early T cells in non-severe SARS-CoV-2 infection. As for the study in general: The sequenced material was bulk RNA from unsorted whole blood, and its chains were unpaired.

The ends were cut back, 4 bases at V and 6 bases at J, with 9 bases in the middle. The germline gives CDR1 SGHNT, CDR2 YENEEA. This CDR3 has 13 amino acids. This clonotype was seen repeatedly, ten times or more. TCRdb re-analysed the 5' RACE reads in MiXCR, keeping a single row per CDR3 protein. This sample has some 24,000 distinct CDR3 sequences, with 4.3% found just once. V and J are TRBV11-3 and TRBJ2-2; D is unresolved. The sequence derives from an adult who was a healthcare worker with PCR-confirmed SARS-CoV-2 infection or an uninfected control (not recorded which). The sample was whole blood. CDR3 sequence reads: CASSSSSPGELFF. CDR3 sequence (DNA): TGTGCCAGCAGCTCCTCTTCCCCCGGGGAGCTGTTTTTT.